Reported below is one TCR beta chain. Its antigen remains unidentified. This sample is drawn from a study of T cells after yellow fever vaccination. General observations from the study: Re-detected after boosting: most primary clones, about 95% of CD4 and roughly 88% of CD8. Although the secondary response was weaker, it peaked faster, at day 5 versus 15.

Making TCR cDNA involved 5'RACE template switching, which added UMIs and a universal primer site. TCRdb itself ran the 5' RACE reads through MiXCR, one entry per CDR3 protein. The sample yields some 300,000 distinct CDR3 sequences, around 9.3% seen once. Looked up from germline, CDR1 is SGHAT and CDR2 is FQNNGV. The CDR3 length is 20 residues. V lost 7 bases and J 0 bases, leaving 28 bases between the germline ends. The receptor was isolated from a man aged 18 to 30 who received the YFV17D yellow fever vaccine. This chain connects TRBV11-2 to TRBJ2-4; D not certain. This sample comprised CD4+ T cells sorted from PBMCs, obtained 5 days after the yellow fever booster vaccination. CDR3 sequence (DNA): TGTGCCAGCATCATAGAAACACGGCGACTTTTAATATTAGCCAAAAACATTCAGTACTTC. The encoded protein is CASIIETRRLLILAKNIQYF.